The clone carrying this T cell receptor beta chain turned up a few times. This sample was included in a study of metastatic and nonmetastatic thyroid tumors. Study information: Malignant thyroid and benign thyroid patients provided blood and tumor or nodule tissue whose repertoires were compared.

Authors' data handling: Built for papillary thyroid cancer, a distant-metastasis classifier drew on CDR3 differences across clinicopathological groups. Through MiXCR, TCRdb re-clonotyped the PCR reads. These V and J calls originate from TCRdb's pipeline instead of the authors' own analysis. The repertoire holds 20,000 or so clones, with over 20% as singletons. No treatment had been given to any patient before thyroid surgery. Trimming took 6 bases from V and 3 from J, leaving 8 bases between them. This CDR3 is 12 amino acids long. CDR1 is MNHEY, CDR2 SMNVEV, per germline (reference sequence). Sequences were obtained from adjacent normal tissue. The clonotype comes from a female donor with papillary thyroid cancer or a benign thyroid nodule (not recorded which). Some clones in this sample may be carry-over from other donors' samples. V gene TRBV27 combines with J gene TRBJ1-1; D not resolved. CDR3 sequence: CASSLEYTEAFF. CDR3 bases: TGTGCCAGCAGCCTCGAGTACACTGAAGCTTTCTTT.